This entry is about one T cell receptor (beta chain). The antigen is undetermined. Produced via immunoSEQ multiplex PCR; TCRdb's table is partial and in-frame only. Here the sample spans 200,000 or so clones, approximately 91% being singletons. The germline V gene encodes CDR1 SGHTA and CDR2 FQGNSA. The CDR3 covers 15 residues. The ends were cut back, 5 bases at V and 5 bases at J, with 16 bases in the middle. The data were obtained in a study of T cell responses to AZD1222 COVID-19 vaccine. Points from the study as a whole: At baseline, just five to seven AZD1222 recipients tested seropositive. Two AZD1222 doses significantly raised spike-specific TCR breadth and depth over controls. Researchers took repertoire samples only after the peak T cell response had come.

The receptor was isolated from an adult in good health. The sequencing here drew on peripheral blood, taken on day 0 of AZD1222 vaccination. This chain connects TRBV7-2 to TRBJ1-3; weak D call: TRBD1 (5 bases). The CDR3 DNA sequence: TGTGCCAGCAGCCCTATTCTTGACAGTAGAAACACCATATATTTT. It encodes CASSPILDSRNTIYF. Looking up the rest from reference TRBV7-2 and TRBJ1-3 gives the full variable domain: GAGVSQSPSNKVTEKGKDVELRCDPISGHTALYWYRQSLGQGLEFLIYFQGNSAPDKSGLPSDRFSAERTGGSVSTLTIQRTQQEDSAVYLCASSPILDSRNTIYFGEGSWLTVV.